The entry below gives a single T cell receptor beta chain sequence along with its context. Its antigen remains undetermined. The sample holds no much larger clone one base away, and base qualities are not on file. Donors were healthy HIV-negative adults with no recently reported acute infections or vaccinations. Every donor was a Caucasian adult living in Nashville, Tennessee, USA. CD4+ T cells were enriched by magnetic negative selection, after which naive cells were positively selected on CD45RA and the negative fraction was taken as the memory subset. Blood was collected by leukapheresis, and PBMCs were isolated by Ficoll-Histopaque density gradient centrifugation and then cryopreserved in liquid nitrogen vapor phase. Purity and quantity of every magnetically sorted T cell population were checked by analytical flow cytometry. Each sorted fraction had its genomic DNA isolated and then quantified by UV absorbance on a Nanodrop 2000c.

The CDR3 covers 13 residues, taking in both the cysteine and the phenylalanine. Just the 39-base CDR3 DNA is kept, in frame starting at base 1. The germline V gene supplies CDR1 SGHAT and CDR2 FQNNGV. V drops 7 bases and J drops 2 bases, leaving 9 bases in between. TCR CDR3 regions were amplified from genomic DNA by multiplex PCR using the deep immunoSEQ assay. Extracted genomic DNA from each cell subset was distributed evenly across all wells of several immunoSEQ 96-well plates, and each plate was treated as a replicate. For sorted subsets, about 0.2 ug genomic DNA, equal to some 28,000 T cell genomes, was loaded into each replicate PCR. Purified libraries were quantified with a Qubit 3.0 fluorometer, sized on a Bioanalyzer 2100, and re-quantified with the KAPA Library Quantification kit. Every immunoSEQ 96-well plate was sequenced on a separate single-read 150-cycle Illumina NextSeq 550 flow cell. As for the original processing: Because the immunoSEQ output held only junctional sequences and lacked quality scores, the filtering could not match the filtering applied to full-length reads. To assign V/J genes and CDR3, sequences were annotated against IMGT germline references using PyIR, a Python wrapper for IgBLAST v1.9. Reads were filtered out if the reads had weak V/J assignments (E-value above 1e-6), no CDR3, stop codons, out-of-frame junctions, or ambiguous translated residues. A V3J clonotype was defined by an identical inferred V gene, J gene, and CDR3 amino acid sequence. Percentage overlap between repertoires was computed as shared unique clonotypes divided by the size of the smaller repertoire. RTK rarefaction, the Chao1 estimator, and Recon v2.1 estimates of unobserved clonotypes were used to assess repertoire richness. Generation probabilities for all TCRbeta clonotypes obtained by the gDNA method from several donors were computed using OLGA. Entries here come from immuneACCESS through TCRdb and include only in-frame sequences with V and J called. Some clones fail to appear in such tables; in the studies checked, an unresolved V gene covers under half of the shortfall, and the cause of the remainder is unknown. That table is the source of V, J and clone size, and D and trimming were worked out from the DNA. The sample table contains about 2 million clones; only one count was recorded for 90% to 95% of them. The ten top clones hold about 0.13% of the sample.

This sample is drawn from a study of shared clonotypes between healthy human individuals (dated by TCRdb to the early 2020s). Concerning the study at large: The cohort included three men and a couple of women between 18 and 49 years of age. To estimate repertoire size and how much clonotype sharing occurs between individuals, the study deeply sequenced the blood TCR repertoires of several healthy adults. Libraries were prepared and TCR repertoires were sequenced by different laboratories using diverse techniques, in order to increase sequencing depth and limit assay-specific biases. For each donor, three plates each were used for CD4 naive and CD4 memory, two plates were used for CD8 naive, and one plate was used for CD8 memory. Between about 0.8 and 9 billion PBMCs per donor were obtained by leukapheresis. Study-wide conclusions, independent of this receptor: Because the study included only a small number of donors, the genetic and exposure-history diversity represented was limited. Higher generation probabilities were observed for clonotypes shared by all four sorted-subset donors than for non-shared clonotypes. Incomplete sequencing was indicated by rarefaction of sorted-subset datasets, despite the large sequencing depth. Pairwise subsampling led to the expectation that sequencing depth would affect the degree of clonotype sharing among donors. Sampling was restricted to blood, and TCR repertoires in tissue are likely to differ from TCR repertoires in blood. Naive subsets generally had larger estimated clonotype richness than memory subsets did. Sharing across several donors was observed for about 5% of naive CD4, under 4% of naive CD8, about 2.3% of memory CD4, and roughly 0.4% of memory CD8 clonotypes.

Sample: naive CD4+ T cells sorted from blood. The cell subset or site label here, explained by the study, means: CD45RA+ positively selected. The origin of this receptor is a man between 18 and 35 years old in good health. This chain is built from TRBV11-2 and TRBJ1-3; the D segment could be TRBD1, given 6 matching bases. The CDR3: CASKPGAGNTIYF. The bases read TGTGCCAGCAAACCAGGGGCTGGAAACACCATATATTTT.